The rows below give T cell receptor beta chains drawn from one sample of a study of T cell repertoires in cytomegalovirus infection. TCRdb re-derived calls from the reads in MiXCR, one entry per CDR3 protein. The sample carries 640,000 or so distinct CDR3 sequences, 30% to 35% recorded once. The antigens of these receptors remain unknown. Sample: cultured PBMCs, taken from culture after CMV antigen stimulation. All receptors derive from a human donor in good health (CMV status not recorded). Some clones in this sample may be carry-over from other donors' samples. CDR3s include the opening cysteine and the closing phenylalanine or tryptophan. A D gene is named only where the DNA matches it firmly. The size of a clone is reported for some rows only, either as once, few or many, or as a class for expanded clones.

d_call	j_call	clone_size	v_call	cdr3_nt	cdr3_aa
NA	TRBJ1-6	many	TRBV6-2/TRBV6-3	TGTGCCAGCAGCATCGTAACAGGTGTGATCTCCTATAATTCACCCCTCCACTTT	CASSIVTGVISYNSPLHF
TRBD1	TRBJ1-4	many	TRBV7-2	TGTGCCAGCAGCTTAGAAGGGACAGGGTCTAATGAAAAACTGTTTTTT	CASSLEGTGSNEKLFF
TRBD2	TRBJ2-5	NA	TRBV20-1	TGCAGTGCCAGGTCGGGGGGTGGGGAGACCCAGTACTTC	CSARSGGGETQYF
TRBD2	TRBJ2-1	few	TRBV12-3/TRBV12-4	TGTGCCAGCGGGCTAGCGGGGGGGCCGGGTGAGCAGTTCTTC	CASGLAGGPGEQFF
NA	TRBJ2-3	NA	TRBV7-2	TGTGCCAGCAGCTTAGCGGAAACAGATACGCAGTATTTT	CASSLAETDTQYF
TRBD2	TRBJ2-5	NA	TRBV20-1	TGCAGTGCTAGTGAGCGGGGGGGCTGGGAGACCCAGTACTTC	CSASERGGWETQYF
NA	TRBJ2-5	many	TRBV7-8	TGTGCCAGCAGCCCGGCTTGGACGGTGTACCAAGAGACCCAGTACTTC	CASSPAWTVYQETQYF
NA	TRBJ2-1	few	TRBV5-4	TGTGCCAGCAGCTTAGCTTATATCCGGGATGAGCAGTTCTTC	CASSLAYIRDEQFF
NA	TRBJ2-7	few	TRBV4-1	TGCGCCAGCAGCCAACCCGACGCCTACGAGCAGTACTTC	CASSQPDAYEQYF
NA	TRBJ2-1	many	TRBV5-5	TGTGCCAGCAGCTCTGAGCTAGAGGGATACAATGAGCAGTTCTTC	CASSSELEGYNEQFF
TRBD2	TRBJ2-2	NA	TRBV6-1	TGTGCCAGCACCCGTTTATTAGCGGGAGGTACCGGGGAGCTGTTTTTT	CASTRLLAGGTGELFF
NA	TRBJ2-7	NA	TRBV30	TGTGCCTGGTCTCTAGTGATGGACGAGCAGTACTTC	CAWSLVMDEQYF
TRBD2	TRBJ2-7	few	TRBV7-8	TGTGCCAGCAGCTTGTCGCCTAGCGGAACCTACGAGCAGTACTTC	CASSLSPSGTYEQYF
TRBD2	TRBJ2-5	few	TRBV2	TGTGCCAGCAGTGAGACTAGCGGGGCACAAGAGACCCAGTACTTC	CASSETSGAQETQYF
TRBD1	TRBJ2-1	NA	TRBV29-1	TGCAGCGTCGATGGACAGGGACCTTACAATGAGCAGTTCTTC	CSVDGQGPYNEQFF
TRBD2	TRBJ2-3	few	TRBV6-5	TGTGCCAGCAGTTACTTAGCGGGGGGAGCCGATACGCAGTATTTT	CASSYLAGGADTQYF
TRBD2	TRBJ2-7	NA	TRBV6-6	TGTGCCAGCAGTTATGGGAGGGCCTACGAGCAGTACTTC	CASSYGRAYEQYF
TRBD1	TRBJ1-1	NA	TRBV12-3/TRBV12-4	TGTGCCAGCAGAACCCCGGGACAGGTGGGCACTGAAGCTTTCTTT	CASRTPGQVGTEAFF
NA	TRBJ1-2	NA	TRBV5-1	TGCGCCAGCAGACTGACGGCGCTATATGGCTACACCTTC	CASRLTALYGYTF
NA	TRBJ1-3	NA	TRBV5-6	TGTGCCAGCAGCTTGGACGCCGACTCTGGAAACACCATATATTTT	CASSLDADSGNTIYF
TRBD1	TRBJ1-4	NA	TRBV3-1	TGTGCCAGCGCCCAAATACAGGGGGCCGATGAAAAACTGTTTTTT	CASAQIQGADEKLFF
NA	TRBJ1-6	NA	TRBV10-2	TGCGCCAGCAGTGAGTCGACGGGGGATCTTGGTTCACCCCTCCACTTT	CASSESTGDLGSPLHF
NA	TRBJ2-5	few	TRBV6-1	TGTGCCAGCAGTCTACAGGGAAAAGAGACCCAGTACTTC	CASSLQGKETQYF
NA	TRBJ2-7	NA	TRBV5-1	TGCGCCAGCAGCTCCTCCACCGAGACACTTTCCTACGAGCAGTACTTC	CASSSSTETLSYEQYF
TRBD1	TRBJ1-5	NA	TRBV20-1	TGCAGTGCTACCGGGACAGACAATTATCAGCCCCAGCATTTT	CSATGTDNYQPQHF
NA	TRBJ2-3	few	TRBV2	TGTGCCAGCAAGGACCGATATAGCGGAACAGATACGCAGTATTTT	CASKDRYSGTDTQYF
TRBD1	TRBJ1-1	few	TRBV12-3/TRBV12-4	TGTGCCAGCAGTCCGACAGGGGCTTTCTTT	CASSPTGAFF
TRBD2	TRBJ2-5	NA	TRBV19	TGTGCCAGTAGTATAGTAGCGGGAGTCGAGACCCAGTACTTC	CASSIVAGVETQYF
NA	TRBJ2-7	NA	TRBV6-2/TRBV6-3	TGTGCCAGCAGACCGGAGTCCGACGAGCAGTACTTC	CASRPESDEQYF